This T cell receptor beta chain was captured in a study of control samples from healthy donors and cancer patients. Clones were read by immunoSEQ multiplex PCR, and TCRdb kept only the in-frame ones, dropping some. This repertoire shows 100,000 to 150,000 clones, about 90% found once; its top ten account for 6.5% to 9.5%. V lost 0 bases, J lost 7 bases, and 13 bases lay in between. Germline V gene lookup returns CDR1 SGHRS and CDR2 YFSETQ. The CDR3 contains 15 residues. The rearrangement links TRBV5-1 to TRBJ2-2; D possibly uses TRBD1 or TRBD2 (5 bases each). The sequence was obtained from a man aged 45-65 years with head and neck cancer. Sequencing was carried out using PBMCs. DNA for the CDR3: TGCGCCAGCAGCTTGGTGTGGGGGAGTGGCGGGGAGCTGTTTTTT. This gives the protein CASSLVWGSGGELFF.